The 23 T cell receptor beta chains reported below all come from one sample, sequenced in a study of CD8+ T cells in alopecia areata. Following RNA extraction, reverse transcription yielded cDNA that acted as the sequencing template. Sequencing was performed with immunoSEQ multiplex PCR; in TCRdb, only in-frame clones are kept and a portion is missing. The table lists about 270,000 clones, no singletons, with more than 0.95% in the top ten. Sorting relied on CD4, CD8alpha, NKG2D, NKG2ACE and other markers applied to pooled cutaneous lymph node cells. Source material: CD4+ T cells sorted from a lymph node. The receptors derive from a C3H/HeJ mouse with alopecia areata. Mouse MHC haplotype: H2-k.

This clone turned up a few times. The listed genes are named as in mouse. The CDR3 is cut off 4 residues early in the read; its end comes from the germline J gene. The chain is built from TRBV2 and TRBJ2-1; 10 bases align to TRBD2. V lost 0 bases and J lost 4; bases outside the gene matches: 0. The CDR3 runs to 15 residues. Germline V lookup: CDR1 LGHNA, CDR2 YSYQKL. CDR3 sequence: CASSQEGLGYAEQFF. Incomplete CDR3 DNA: TGTGCCAGCAGCCAAGAGGGACTGGGGTATGCT.

Worth noting for this clone: Genes and germline come from the mouse. The read ends 4 residues shy of where the CDR3 ends; the end is completed using the germline J gene. Other DNA sequences from this sample encode an identical CDR3 as well. The chain carries TRBV31 and TRBJ2-7; 10 nucleotides align to TRBD2. Germline-derived CDR1 and CDR2 are GKSSPN and SITVG. The CDR3 sequence is 13 residues long. The CDR3 sequence: CAWSRLGGDEQYF. The part of the CDR3 DNA that was read is TGTGCCTGGAGTCGACTGGGGGGCGAT.

About this clone itself: Gene names denote mouse genes. Read data end 4 residues before the CDR3 end; the end is taken from the germline J gene. At the DNA level, this CDR3 is encoded by other sequences in the same sample as well. This chain connects TRBV13-1 to TRBJ1-2; D may be TRBD1 (6 bases). The CDR3 runs 15 residues. The germline V gene encodes CDR1 NSHNY and CDR2 SYGAGN. V shed 1 base and J shed 0 bases, with 10 bases lying between them. The CDR3 is CASSDRTGSNSDYTF. The covered CDR3 bases are TGTGCCAGCAGTGATCGAACAGGGTCAAACTCC.

This clone was counted between two and nine times. The gene symbols are mouse symbols. The CDR3 goes on 4 residues after the read ends, and that part is filled in from the germline J gene. The V gene is TRBV13-3, the J gene TRBJ2-7; possible D gene TRBD2, 6 bases. The germline V gene encodes CDR1 NNHDY and CDR2 SYVADS. The CDR3 loop spans 13 amino acids. Trimming shortened V by 2 bases and J by 3 bases, and 9 bases separated the two germline ends. Incomplete CDR3 DNA: TGTGCCAGCAGTGACGGGGGGATCTAT. Translated: CASSDGGIY. The CDR3 as a whole reads CASSDGGIYEQYF.

There are a few counts of this clone. Gene names and germline refer to mouse. The sequenced fragment ends 4 residues before the CDR3 boundary, so the rest is inferred from the germline J gene. V gene TRBV1 combines with J gene TRBJ2-5, with TRBD1 matching over 7 bases. Per the germline V gene, CDR1 is NSQYPW and CDR2 is LRSPGD (reference sequence). The CDR3 has 15 amino acids. The CDR3 reads CTCSATTGWKDTQYF. The covered CDR3 bases are TGCACCTGCAGTGCGACGACAGGGTGGAAAGAC.

The sample holds a few counts of this clone. Genes and germline are mouse. The CDR3 end lies 4 residues beyond the end of the read and is filled in from the germline J gene. J is TRBJ2-1 and V is TRBV29; D is ambiguous. In germline, CDR1 is MSHET, CDR2 SYDVDS. The CDR3 sequence is 13 residues long. V gave up 6 bases and J gave up 0 bases, with 6 bases separating them. CDR3 DNA, as far as it was read: TGTGCTAGCAGCAACAATAACTATGCT. It specifies CASSNNNYA. The CDR3 as a whole reads CASSNNNYAEQFF.

As to this clone: Gene names refer to mouse genes. The missing CDR3 end, 4 residues past where the read stops, is filled in from the germline J gene. The rearrangement uses TRBV13-3 and TRBJ2-4, with no clear D. The V and J ends lost 5 bases and 3 bases respectively, with 7 bases between them. From germline, CDR1 is NNHDY and CDR2 SYVADS. CDR3 length: 12 residues. The covered CDR3 bases are TGTGCCAGCAGGTCAGCCCAAAAC. It translates to CASRSAQN. The CDR3 in full is CASRSAQNTLYF.

The table lists this clone with a few counts. Genes and germline come from the mouse. The read terminates 4 residues before the CDR3 end, so the remaining end is supplied by the germline J gene. The chain links TRBV13-2 to TRBJ2-5, with 11 bases that match TRBD2. Germline CDR1 NNHNN, CDR2 SYGAGS (reference sequence). Trimming removed 3 bases from V and 3 bases from J; junction bases left unmatched: 6. The CDR3 is 16 amino acids. The covered CDR3 bases are TGTGCCAGCGGTGGGTATAGGGACTGGGGGCAAGAC. Encoded protein: CASGGYRDWGQD. The CDR3 as a whole reads CASGGYRDWGQDTQYF.

In its sample, this clone was seen a few times. Gene names are mouse gene names. The CDR3 end is not reached by the read, which stops 4 residues before it; the germline J gene fills it in. The chain couples TRBV13-1 to TRBJ1-2, with TRBD1 matching over 8 bases. The J segment lost 4 bases and the V segment lost 2 bases, leaving 4 bases of the junction unmatched. CDR3 length equals 14 residues. Germline V lookup: CDR1 NSHNY, CDR2 SYGAGN. CDR3 bases read: TGTGCCAGCAGTGACAGGGGGCAGGGCTCC. Translated, it gives CASSDRGQGS. The whole CDR3 protein is CASSDRGQGSDYTF.

The table lists this clone with a few counts. Gene names refer to mouse genes. Sequencing ends 4 residues short of the CDR3 end; the germline J gene provides the rest. The sample holds other DNA sequences that translate to the same CDR3. The chain employs TRBV31 and TRBJ2-1, with 12 bases that match TRBD2. The CDR3 is 17 amino acids. The germline CDR1 and CDR2 sequences are GKSSPN and SITVG. Losses at the gene ends were 0 bases for V and 0 bases for J; bases not matched to a gene: 3. CDR3 sequence: CAWSLGGLGGNYAEQFF. Incomplete CDR3 DNA: TGTGCCTGGAGTCTAGGGGGACTGGGGGGTAACTATGCT.

Only a few counts were recorded for this clone. Gene names follow the mouse nomenclature. The read terminates 4 residues before the CDR3 end, so the remaining end is supplied by the germline J gene. Other DNA sequences in the sample encode the same CDR3. The rearrangement uses TRBV13-3 and TRBJ2-1; 8 bases line up with TRBD2. Trimming at V came to 3 bases and at J to 4 bases, leaving 0 bases not matched to a gene. The CDR3 covers 13 residues. Germline CDR1 and CDR2: NNHDY and SYVADS. CDR3 DNA, as far as it was read: TGTGCCAGCAGTGTGGGGGGGTATGCT. This encodes CASSVGGYA. The entire CDR3 protein is CASSVGGYAEQFF.

This clone was detected ten times or more. Mouse names are used for the genes. The read falls 4 residues short of the CDR3 end, and the missing part is taken from the germline J gene. The chain employs TRBV1 and TRBJ2-3, with D tentatively TRBD1 (5 bases). The germline gives CDR1 NSQYPW, CDR2 LRSPGD (reference sequence). Trimming left V 1 base short and J 2 bases short, with 10 bases between. The CDR3 runs to 15 residues. Partial CDR3 DNA: TGCACCTGCAGTGCAGTGGCAGGGAATGCAGAA. The encoded protein is CTCSAVAGNAE. In full, the CDR3 is CTCSAVAGNAETLYF.

Notes on this clone: Gene names refer to mouse genes. Coverage ceases 4 residues before the CDR3 finishes, and the germline J gene fills in the end. The chain joins TRBV13-2 to TRBJ2-3; 8 bases line up with TRBD1. V lost 6 bases and J lost 0; bases outside the gene matches: 3. CDR1 and CDR2 (germline): NNHNN, SYGAGS (reference sequence). This CDR3 has 14 amino acids. The covered CDR3 bases are TGTGCCAGCGACGACAGGGGTAGTGCAGAA. Protein: CASDDRGSAE. The CDR3 as a whole reads CASDDRGSAETLYF.

In its sample, this clone was seen a few times. Gene and germline names: mouse. Read data end 4 residues before the CDR3 end; the end is taken from the germline J gene. The V gene is TRBV19, the J gene TRBJ2-3; possible D gene TRBD2, 6 bases. The germline V gene has CDR1 FNHDT and CDR2 SITEND (reference sequence). Trimming left V 7 bases short and J 1 base short, with 10 bases between. The CDR3 totals 13 residues. Here the CDR3 reads CASLGRGAETLYF. The sequenced part of the CDR3 DNA is TGTGCCAGCCTGGGGAGGGGTGCAGAA.

A word on this clone: The genes and germline here are from mouse. The observed sequence ends 4 residues before the CDR3 terminus, with the missing tail filled in from the germline J gene. Additional DNA sequences in this sample encode the identical CDR3. The rearrangement links TRBV13-2 to TRBJ2-7, with D possibly TRBD1 on 5 matching bases. Per the germline V gene, CDR1 is NNHNN and CDR2 is SYGAGS (reference sequence). The CDR3 is 13 amino acids. V shed 0 bases and J shed 3 bases, with 7 bases lying between them. This CDR3 reads CASGDGGDYEQYF. The part of the CDR3 DNA that was read is TGTGCCAGCGGTGATGGAGGGGACTAT.

About this clone itself: Gene names are mouse gene names. Read data end 4 residues before the CDR3 end; the end is taken from the germline J gene. This CDR3 is also generated by other DNA sequences in the sample. The rearrangement links TRBV1 to TRBJ2-7; TRBD2 agrees at 7 bases. The ends lost 0 bases at V and 3 bases at J; junction bases unmatched: 5. Germline assignment: CDR1 NSQYPW and CDR2 LRSPGD (reference sequence). The length of the CDR3 is 15 residues. The part of the CDR3 DNA that was read is TGCACCTGCAGTGCAGATAGGCTGGGGGTCTAT. This gives the protein CTCSADRLGVY. The whole CDR3 protein reads CTCSADRLGVYEQYF.

Of note for this clone: Any gene name here is a mouse gene name. Coverage ceases 4 residues before the CDR3 finishes, and the germline J gene fills in the end. The same CDR3 arises from other DNA sequences in this sample as well. This chain uses TRBV13-3 with TRBJ1-1, with 9 bases identical to TRBD1. V shed 3 bases, J shed 3 bases, and the junction held 3 bases outside the gene matches. The germline gives CDR1 NNHDY, CDR2 SYVADS. The CDR3 is 14 residues long. CDR3 bases read: TGTGCCAGCAGTGGCGACAGGGGGTACACA. Its protein product is CASSGDRGYT. The entire CDR3 reads CASSGDRGYTEVFF.

In this sample, this clone turned up a few times. These gene names are mouse names. The read halts 4 residues ahead of the CDR3 end, with the missing end drawn from the germline J gene. This chain joins TRBV13-3 and TRBJ2-1; 8 positions agree with TRBD2. V shed 3 bases, J shed 3 bases, and the junction held 8 bases outside the gene matches. CDR1 is NNHDY, CDR2 SYVADS, per germline. The CDR3 covers 16 residues. The sequenced CDR3 bases are TGTGCCAGCAGTGTCACTGGGGGAGAGGGCTATGCT. Its translation is CASSVTGGEGYA. The CDR3, in full, reads CASSVTGGEGYAEQFF.

On this clone: Mouse germline and gene names are used. The read terminates 4 residues ahead of where the CDR3 ends, so the germline J gene completes it. Other DNA sequences from this sample encode an identical CDR3 as well. This chain uses TRBV19 with TRBJ2-3, with D possibly matching TRBD2 (6 bases). The CDR3 contains 15 residues. Germline-derived CDR1 and CDR2 are FNHDT and SITEND (reference sequence). Trimming stripped 4 bases from V and 0 bases from J, with 12 bases between. The CDR3 loop is CASSPGTSSAETLYF. Partial CDR3 DNA: TGTGCCAGCAGTCCTGGGACTTCTAGTGCAGAA.

This clone turned up a few times. Gene names and germline refer to mouse. This CDR3 is CASGGPGTKNSDYTF. The CDR3 DNA, read in part, is TGTGCCAGCGGCGGTCCCGGGACAAAAAACTCC. The V gene is TRBV13-2, the J gene TRBJ1-2; D may be TRBD1 (6 bases). The read gets to within 4 residues of the CDR3 end, and the germline J gene fills in the rest. The V end lost 5 bases, the J end lost 1 base, and 15 bases lay between the germline ends. CDR1 and CDR2 (germline): NNHNN, SYGAGS (reference sequence). The CDR3 covers 15 residues.

In this sample, this clone turned up a few times. The gene names here belong to mouse. The sample holds other DNA sequences that translate to the same CDR3. The sequenced CDR3 bases are TGTGCCAGCAGCCAAGACCGGGACTGGGGGTATGCT. Translated, it gives CASSQDRDWGYA. The full-length CDR3 reads as CASSQDRDWGYAEQFF. The chain recombines TRBV5 with TRBJ2-1; 11 bases are a match to TRBD2. The read ends 4 residues shy of where the CDR3 ends; the end is completed using the germline J gene. The germline gives CDR1 LGHNA, CDR2 YNLKQL (reference sequence). The CDR3 has 16 amino acids. The V segment lost 0 bases and the J segment 4 bases; nucleotides outside the gene matches: 2.

This clone has a handful of counts. The gene symbols are mouse symbols. The read is 4 residues too short to cover the CDR3 end, so that end is filled in from the germline J gene. This specimen includes other DNA sequences encoding the same CDR3. The rearrangement joins TRBV1 to TRBJ1-1; possibly TRBD1 for D (6 bases). Trimming shortened V by 3 bases and J by 0 bases, and 8 bases separated the two germline ends. This CDR3 spans 14 amino acids. Germline CDR1 and CDR2: NSQYPW and LRSPGD (reference sequence). The CDR3: CTCSAGTPNTEVFF. CDR3 DNA, as far as it was read: TGCACCTGCAGTGCCGGGACACCAAACACA.

A remark on this clone: The genes are named according to mouse. The read gets to within 4 residues of the CDR3 end, and the germline J gene fills in the rest. The J gene is TRBJ1-1, the V gene TRBV13-1, with D perhaps TRBD1 (5 bases). Looked up from germline, CDR1 is NSHNY and CDR2 is SYGAGN. The CDR3 covers 14 residues. The CDR3 is CASSDDRGRTEVFF. The sequenced CDR3 bases are TGTGCCAGCAGTGATGATAGGGGTAGGACA.